The rows below give T cell receptor beta chains drawn from one sample of a study of T-cell memory formation after mild COVID-19. TCRdb redid the calling of the 5' RACE reads with MiXCR, one entry per CDR3 protein. Here the sample spans about 430,000 distinct CDR3 sequences, under 20% being singletons. Sequencing used PBMCs or a T cell subset sorted from them (not recorded which). All receptors come from a man younger than 35 who had mild COVID-19 (a few samples of this study predate the infection). Cell type and time point are not known. The CDR3 runs from the conserved cysteine through the conserved F or W. D genes are given only for firm matches. Size is stated for part of the rows, as once, few or many counts, or as a class when the clone is expanded.

j_call clone_size d_call v_call cdr3_nt cdr3_aa
TRBJ1-2 NA TRBD1 TRBV4-2 TGTGCCAGCACCAGAGGACAGGGGTGGCATGGCTACACCTTC CASTRGQGWHGYTF
TRBJ2-1 few NA TRBV18 TGTGCCAGCTCACCACCGGATAGGCCCTACAATGAGCAGTTCTTC CASSPPDRPYNEQFF
TRBJ2-4 NA TRBD2 TRBV7-9 TGTGCCAGCAGGGCCGGGACTAGCCGGTTGGAAAACATTCAGTACTTC CASRAGTSRLENIQYF
TRBJ1-5 NA NA TRBV12-3/TRBV12-4 TGTGCCAGCAGTTCCCAACGTGATCAGCCCCAGCATTTT CASSSQRDQPQHF
TRBJ2-3 few NA TRBV7-8 TGTGCCAGCAGCTCCTCTAGTGTCCCGGGGGTTGCGGATACGCAGTATTTT CASSSSSVPGVADTQYF
TRBJ2-3 many NA TRBV5-1 TGCGCCAGCAGCTTGGCCCCGGGGCCCACAGATACGCAGTATTTT CASSLAPGPTDTQYF
TRBJ2-2 few NA TRBV29-1 TGCAGCGTTGTATCAGCCGGGGAGCTGTTTTTT CSVVSAGELFF
TRBJ1-1 NA NA TRBV7-2 TGTGCCAGCAGCTTAAGTCGGAGGGTTTCTGAAGCTTTCTTT CASSLSRRVSEAFF
TRBJ1-1 few NA TRBV29-1 TGCAGCGTTGATGGGGCATCCAATCCCTTCATGAACACTGAAGCTTTCTTT CSVDGASNPFMNTEAFF
TRBJ1-6 few NA TRBV4-1 TGCGCCAGCAGCCTCGACGGGGACCAGCTCCACTTT CASSLDGDQLHF
TRBJ2-2 once TRBD2 TRBV10-3 TGTGCCATCAGTGACATACTAGCGCGACGGGACACCGGGGAGCTGTTTTTT CAISDILARRDTGELFF
TRBJ2-5 NA NA TRBV7-9 TGTGCCGGCCTGGAGGGGGAGACCCAGTACTTC CAGLEGETQYF
TRBJ2-7 NA TRBD1 TRBV18 TGTGCCAGCTCACGAATAGAGACAGGGTTGGACGAGCAGTACTTC CASSRIETGLDEQYF
TRBJ2-1 NA TRBD1 TRBV12-3/TRBV12-4 TGTGCCAGCAGCCCGGGACAGGGTAGTTATGAGCAGTTCTTC CASSPGQGSYEQFF
TRBJ2-1 NA TRBD2 TRBV2 TGTGCCAGCAGTGAGGGACTAGCGGGGGGGTATCGGTACAATGAGCAGTTATTC CASSEGLAGGYRYNEQLF
TRBJ2-3 few TRBD2 TRBV6-1 TGTGCCAGCAGTGAGGTTGGCGGGGGAAGGACAGATACGCAGTATTTT CASSEVGGGRTDTQYF
TRBJ2-7 NA TRBD1 TRBV12-3/TRBV12-4 TGTGCCAGCAGTTTGGGACAGGGGGAGCAGTACTTC CASSLGQGEQYF
TRBJ2-1 NA NA TRBV9 TGTGCCAGCAGCTCACAATTAGACAGATTAGGCAATGAGCAGTTCTTC CASSSQLDRLGNEQFF
TRBJ2-1 few NA TRBV7-2 TGTGCCAGCAGCTTAGCGCCCGTAACGGACTTCGCCTACAATGAGCAGTTCTTC CASSLAPVTDFAYNEQFF
TRBJ2-1 NA NA TRBV10-2 TGCGCCAGCAGTGACGGGAACTCCTACAATGAGCAGTTCTTC CASSDGNSYNEQFF
TRBJ1-3 NA NA TRBV4-2 TGTGCCAGCAGCCAAGGCGGACGTAGCTCTGGAAACACCATATATTTT CASSQGGRSSGNTIYF
TRBJ1-2 few NA TRBV6-6 TGTGCCAGCAGTCCCGGGGACATGTTTAGCTACACCTTC CASSPGDMFSYTF
TRBJ2-2 NA NA TRBV12-3/TRBV12-4 TGTGCCAGCAGCTCTTACACAGAGAACACCGGGGAGCTGTTTTTT CASSSYTENTGELFF
TRBJ2-1 NA TRBD2 TRBV6-6 TGTGCCAGCAGTTACGATCCCGGGACTAGCGGGGGTGCTAAGCAGTTCTTC CASSYDPGTSGGAKQFF
TRBJ2-3 few NA TRBV18 TGTGCCAGCTCACCGATACTAAGCGCCCCAGATACGCAGTATTTT CASSPILSAPDTQYF
TRBJ1-5 NA NA TRBV12-3/TRBV12-4 TGTGCCAGCAGTTTTTTGGTTAGTCAGCCCCAGCATTTT CASSFLVSQPQHF
TRBJ2-4 few NA TRBV7-9 TGTGCCAGCGGAGGGGGCATTCAGTACTTC CASGGGIQYF
TRBJ2-3 NA NA TRBV5-4 TGTGCCAGCAGCTTCTTGCTTCGAGATACGCAGTATTTT CASSFLLRDTQYF
TRBJ1-2 few NA TRBV29-1 TGCAGCGCCGAGACGGTAGGGGACCCCTATGGCTACACCTTC CSAETVGDPYGYTF
TRBJ2-5 NA TRBD1 TRBV6-2/TRBV6-3 TGTGCCAGCCGACTGACAGGGGTGGAGACCCAGTACTTC CASRLTGVETQYF
TRBJ2-3 NA NA TRBV6-2/TRBV6-3 TGTGCCAGCAGTTCCGGTCGCGAGACAGATACGCAGTATTTT CASSSGRETDTQYF
TRBJ1-1 many NA TRBV4-2 TGTGCCAGCAGCCAAGGGAGTGGATGGGTTAGAGACACTGAAGCTTTCTTT CASSQGSGWVRDTEAFF
TRBJ2-5 NA TRBD2 TRBV5-1 TGCGCCAGCACCTCCTCGGGAGGGGCTGGGGAGACCCAGTACTTC CASTSSGGAGETQYF
TRBJ1-2 NA NA TRBV5-6 TGTGCCAGCACCGTCGACATTCGGGGCTACACCTTC CASTVDIRGYTF
TRBJ1-5 NA TRBD1 TRBV19 TGTGCCAGTAGTACCTCGGACAGGGGGGCCCAGCCCCAGCATTTT CASSTSDRGAQPQHF
TRBJ1-1 NA NA TRBV18 TGTGCCAGCTTCTGGACAGTATCGAACACTGAAGCTTTCTTT CASFWTVSNTEAFF
TRBJ2-5 once NA TRBV7-9 TGTGCCAGCACTCGAGGGTCGGGGGGCTTAGAGACCCAGTACTTC CASTRGSGGLETQYF
TRBJ1-2 NA NA TRBV20-1 TGCAGTGCTAGAAGCCCATCCCGGACTAACTATGGCTACACCTTC CSARSPSRTNYGYTF
TRBJ2-7 NA NA TRBV12-3/TRBV12-4 TGTGCCAGCAGTTTAAGACAGGAGAACGAGCAGTACTTC CASSLRQENEQYF
TRBJ2-7 NA NA TRBV14 TGTGCCAGCAGCCAAGGTGAGGGGTCTCGGGTCTACGAGCAGTACTTC CASSQGEGSRVYEQYF
TRBJ1-5 few TRBD1 TRBV4-1 TGCGCCAGCAGCCAAGGACAGGGGAGCAGTCAGCCCCAGCATTTT CASSQGQGSSQPQHF
TRBJ2-3 few NA TRBV10-3 TGTGCCATCAGTCCGGGCGGGACCACAGATACGCAGTATTTT CAISPGGTTDTQYF
TRBJ1-1 NA NA TRBV5-6 TGTGCCAGCAGCTTGGGGGGCGGGCTTCCAGCTTTCTTT CASSLGGGLPAFF
TRBJ1-2 few TRBD1 TRBV10-3 TGTGCCATCAGGGGGACAGGCAACTATGGCTACACCTTC CAIRGTGNYGYTF
TRBJ2-1 NA TRBD2 TRBV7-2 TGTGCCAGCAGCCAGGGACTAGCGGGGGGTCCCTACAATGAGCAGTTCTTC CASSQGLAGGPYNEQFF
TRBJ2-4 many NA TRBV5-1 TGCGCCAGCAGTTGGGACGGCCCGTGGCTAGCCAAAAACATTCAGTACTTC CASSWDGPWLAKNIQYF
TRBJ2-1 NA NA TRBV7-9 TGTGCCAGCAGCTCATTTCGGAGCGAGCAGTTCTTC CASSSFRSEQFF
TRBJ2-3 NA NA TRBV4-3 TGCGCCAGCAGCCAGTTCACAAGTCCAGATACGCAGTATTTT CASSQFTSPDTQYF
TRBJ2-6 NA NA TRBV4-1 TGCGCCAGCACCACCGGGGACTTTGGGGCCAACGTCCTGACTTTC CASTTGDFGANVLTF
TRBJ2-1 few NA TRBV14 TGTGCCAGCAGCCAGGAGTCGGGACTGATCTACAATGAGCAGTTCTTC CASSQESGLIYNEQFF
TRBJ2-2 few NA TRBV3-1 TGTGCCAGCAGCCAGATGAGTAGGGTGAGCACCGGGGAGCTGTTTTTT CASSQMSRVSTGELFF
TRBJ1-6 NA NA TRBV6-5 TGTGCCAGCAGTTACTCGTGGTCCTCCAAGCCATCACCCCTCCACTTT CASSYSWSSKPSPLHF
TRBJ2-5 few NA TRBV12-3/TRBV12-4 TGTGCCAGCAGTTTCACGGCCCAAGAGACCCAGTACTTC CASSFTAQETQYF
TRBJ2-2 few NA TRBV20-1 TGCAGTGCTAGAGAGACTAAATACGGGGAGCTGTTTTTT CSARETKYGELFF
TRBJ2-2 NA TRBD1 TRBV6-6 TGTGCCAGCAGTCTTCCGGGACAGGAGTGGGTCACCGGGGAGCTGTTTTTT CASSLPGQEWVTGELFF
TRBJ1-2 NA NA TRBV7-6 TGTGCCAGCAGCTTAAAAGCGACAGGTCGCGACTATGGCTACACCTTC CASSLKATGRDYGYTF
TRBJ2-5 NA NA TRBV27 TGTGCCAGCAGCGCCACGGGGTACCAAGAGACCCAGTACTTC CASSATGYQETQYF
TRBJ2-5 NA NA TRBV24-1 TGTGCCACCAGTGACTACCAAGAGACCCAGTACTTC CATSDYQETQYF